This T cell receptor (beta chain) was recovered during a study of CD8+CD57+ T cells in acquired aplastic anemia. At the level of the study: Yields of DNA that came from sorted CD4+ and CD8+ cells averaged approximately 3.5 ug.

TCR beta VDJ combinations and CDR3 sequences were profiled from genomic DNA. In TCRdb, the reads were re-called with MiXCR into one record per CDR3 protein. The table lists roughly 150,000 distinct CDR3 sequences, 40% to 55% of them singletons. The sample holds many counts of this clonotype. Those patients picked for sequencing had displayed CD8+CD57+ cell expansion on flow cytometry. The blood sampling took place in patients who had so far received no therapy. The CDR3 sequence is 14 residues long. Germline V gene sequence: CDR1 LGHNA, CDR2 YSLEER. V lost 0 bases, J lost 7 bases, and 12 bases lay in between.

This TCR was sampled from a human donor with aplastic anemia. The V call is TRBV4-3, the J call TRBJ1-2, with D hard to call. The sample taken for sequencing was sorted CD4+, CD8+, or CD8+CD57+ T cells (not recorded which) from PBMCs. The CDR3, as DNA: TGCGCCAGCAGCCAAGATCTCCAGGAGGGTGGCTACACCTTC. This translates into CASSQDLQEGGYTF.